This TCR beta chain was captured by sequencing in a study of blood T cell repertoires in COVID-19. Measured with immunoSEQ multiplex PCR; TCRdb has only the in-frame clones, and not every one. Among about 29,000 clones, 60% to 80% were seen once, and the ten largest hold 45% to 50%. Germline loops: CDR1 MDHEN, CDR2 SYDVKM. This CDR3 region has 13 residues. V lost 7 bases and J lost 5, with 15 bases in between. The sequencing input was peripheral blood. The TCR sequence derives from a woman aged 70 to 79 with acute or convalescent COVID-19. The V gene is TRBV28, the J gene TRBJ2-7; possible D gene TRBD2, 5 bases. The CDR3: CASTRGSGNEQYF. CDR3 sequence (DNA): TGTGCCAGCACACGAGGGAGTGGGAACGAGCAGTACTTC.